Reported below is one T cell receptor (beta chain). Trimming cost V 1 base and J 7 bases; bases outside gene matches: 3. Germline V lookup: CDR1 SGHKS, CDR2 YYEKEE (reference sequence). The CDR3 is made up of 14 amino acids. TCRdb itself ran the reads through MiXCR, one entry per CDR3 protein. The sample yields 200,000 to 300,000 distinct CDR3 sequences, roughly 13% seen once. This specimen belongs to a study of T cell repertoires in cytomegalovirus infection. The chain employs TRBV5-5 and TRBJ2-1, with 9 positions matching TRBD1. Input material: PBMCs. This receptor was identified in a human donor in good health (CMV status not recorded). Some clones in this sample may be carry-over from other donors' samples. The CDR3 protein is CASSLWTGVNEQFF. The CDR3 nucleotides read TGTGCCAGCAGCTTGTGGACAGGGGTTAATGAGCAGTTCTTC.